Following are 12 T cell receptor beta chains from one sample sequenced in a study of breast tumors, draining lymph nodes, adjacent tissues. TCRdb independently ran MiXCR on the multiplex PCR reads; one entry per CDR3 protein. The sample holds 150,000 to 250,000 distinct CDR3 sequences; roughly 31% are singletons and the top ten take around 4.5%. Samples came from axillary lymph nodes draining the breast cancer. The sequenced sample consisted of axillary lymph node tissue. These receptors were taken from a female donor with breast cancer. Some clones in this sample may be carry-over from other donors' samples.

This clonotype came up many times. The chain is built from TRBV29-1 and TRBJ1-2, with D perhaps TRBD1 (6 bases). The CDR3 runs 14 residues. The ends were cut back, 1 base at V and 8 bases at J, with 17 bases in the middle. CDR1 is SQVTM and CDR2 is ANQGSEA in the germline V gene. The CDR3 DNA sequence: TGCAGCGTTGAAGTTGCAGGGGAGTCGAGCGGCTACACCTTC. It is translated as CSVEVAGESSGYTF.

As to this clonotype: A read error may produce the germline difference seen at one junction end. The J gene is TRBJ2-3, the V gene TRBV27; 9 bases are shared with TRBD2. The CDR3 has 15 residues. Germline loops: CDR1 MNHEY, CDR2 SMNVEV (reference sequence). CDR3 in DNA: TGTGCCAGCTATTCTGTAGCGGGAGAGACAGATACGCGGTATTTT. It encodes CASYSVAGETDTRYF.

Only one count was recorded for this clonotype. The V call is TRBV7-9, the J call TRBJ1-3; the D is unclear. Germline V gene lookup returns CDR1 SEHNR and CDR2 FQNEAQ (reference sequence). V lost 5 bases and J lost 2, with 10 bases in between. The CDR3 extends over 14 amino acids. The CDR3, as DNA: TGTGCCAGCAGCCGCAGCTTTGCTGGAAACACCATATATTTT. Its translation is CASSRSFAGNTIYF.

The V call is TRBV2, the J call TRBJ2-5; D gene ambiguous. Germline V gene data show CDR1 as SNHLY and CDR2 as FYNNEI. V was shortened by 0 bases and J by 7 bases, with 0 bases between the two germline ends. The CDR3 consists of 10 residues. CDR3 nucleotide sequence: TGTGCCAGCAGTGAAGCGACCCAGTACTTC. It specifies CASSEATQYF.

This clonotype was found many times. The chain combines TRBV19 with TRBJ2-1, with TRBD1 identical over 9 bases. The length of the CDR3 is 14 residues. CDR1 LNHDA and CDR2 SQIVND come from the germline V gene (reference sequence). Germline trimming cut 3 bases from V and 8 bases from J; bases unmatched to any gene: 5. The CDR3 DNA follows: TGTGCCAGTAGTATGGGACAGGGCAGCGATGAGCAGTTCTTC. It yields the protein CASSMGQGSDEQFF.

This clonotype was picked up many times. This chain connects TRBV10-3 to TRBJ2-5; 10 bases line up with TRBD2. The trim removed 6 bases at V and 5 bases at J, leaving 12 bases unmatched. The CDR3 length is 16 residues. Germline V gives CDR1 ENHRY, CDR2 SYGVKD. The CDR3 DNA is TGTGCCATCAGCTCCGGACTAGCGGTTTTGGGGGAGACCCAGTACTTC. It codes for CAISSGLAVLGETQYF.

This clonotype was counted many times. The chain couples TRBV20-1 to TRBJ2-3, with 7 bases aligning to TRBD1. Germline trimming cut 1 base from V and 3 bases from J; bases unmatched to any gene: 4. Germline CDR1 and CDR2: DFQATT and SNEGSKA (reference sequence). The CDR3 is made up of 14 amino acids. For the CDR3, the DNA is TGCAGTGCTAGAGGATGGGGACAGACAGATACGCAGTATTTT. It specifies CSARGWGQTDTQYF.

J is TRBJ2-5 and V is TRBV7-3, with 8 positions matching TRBD1. The CDR3 spans 12 residues. Germline-derived CDR1 and CDR2 are SGHTA and FQGTGA. CDR3 sequence reads: CARDPGGETQYF. CDR3 sequence (DNA): TGTGCTAGAGATCCAGGGGGCGAGACCCAGTACTTC. Full variable domain (rest looked up from reference TRBV7-3 and TRBJ2-5): GAGVSQTPSNKVTEKGKYVELRCDPISGHTALYWYRQSLGQGPEFLIYFQGTGAADDSGLPNDRFFAVRPEGSVSTLKIQRTERGDSAVYLCARDPGGETQYFGPGTRLLVL.

Notes on this clonotype: At one of its ends the junction is not consistent with the germline gene, which may arise from a read error. The chain joins TRBV29-1 to TRBJ2-1; D not certain. The CDR3 has 11 residues. CDR1 and CDR2 from the germline V gene are SQVTM and ANQGSEA. The CDR3 loop reads CRVKVYNEQFF. Written as DNA, the CDR3 is TGCCGCGTGAAAGTCTACAATGAGCAGTTCTTC.

V usage is TRBV25-1 and J usage is TRBJ2-1, with TRBD2 matching over 8 bases. V dropped 8 bases and J dropped 9; count of bases not matched to a gene: 6. Per the germline V gene, CDR1 is MGHDK and CDR2 is SYGVNS. This CDR3 region has 12 residues. CDR3 sequence reads: CASPGGGSEQFF. CDR3 coding DNA: TGTGCCAGCCCCGGGGGGGGAAGTGAGCAGTTCTTC.

This clonotype was recorded many times. The rearrangement uses TRBV3-1 and TRBJ2-5; TRBD1 agrees at 7 bases. CDR3 length: 13 residues. Trimming removed 3 bases from V and 7 bases from J; junction bases left unmatched: 5. Germline CDR1 and CDR2: LGHDT and YNNKEL (reference sequence). The CDR3 DNA follows: TGTGCCAGCAGCCAGGACAGGTGGGGGACCCAGTACTTC. Amino acid sequence: CASSQDRWGTQYF.

This clonotype has more than one count but fewer than ten. The V call is TRBV27, the J call TRBJ2-7, with 8 nucleotides matching TRBD1. The length of the CDR3 is 11 residues. Germline CDR1 MNHEY, CDR2 SMNVEV (reference sequence). Trimming took 6 bases from V and 13 from J; bases not matched to a gene: 8. The CDR3 DNA reads as TGTGCCAGCAGCCCCGGGACAGGCCTTTACTTC. It encodes CASSPGTGLYF.